This T cell receptor (beta chain) was found in a study of blood T cell repertoires in COVID-19. On the study more broadly: COVID-19 samples from acute and convalescent phases originated in the United States, Italy and Spain. From T cells, B-cell-depleted T cells, or PBMCs came the material, which was cDNA or gDNA.

Germline loops: CDR1 SGHNT, CDR2 YYREEE (reference sequence). This CDR3 comprises 15 residues. Trimming left V 0 bases short and J 4 bases short, with 13 bases between. Method: immunoSEQ multiplex PCR; TCRdb's copy keeps in-frame clones and lacks some. Counted here are approximately 500,000 clones, 85% to 90% occurring once; the ten biggest clones make up about 8%. Input material: peripheral blood. This receptor was taken from a woman between 45 and 60 years old with COVID-19, enrolled during active disease. The chain employs TRBV5-4 and TRBJ2-5, with D unclear. CDR3 sequence reads: CASSLAAVIGETQYF. The DNA of the CDR3 is TGTGCCAGCAGCTTGGCCGCGGTGATTGGAGAGACCCAGTACTTC.